The 16 T cell receptor beta chains given below trace back to one sample, sequenced in a study of shared clonotypes between healthy human individuals (dated by TCRdb to about 2020). Library method: the immunoSEQ multiplex PCR assay. The table was pulled from immuneACCESS by TCRdb, which kept in-frame rearrangements only. Such tables lose some clones; where checked, under half of the loss comes from unresolved V genes, and the rest has no known cause. This sample is represented by 150,000 to 200,000 clones; approximately 61% of them were singletons. The top ten clonotypes cover 8.5% to 12% of the sample. The source material was memory CD4+ T cells sorted from blood. Interpreted using the paper, the cell subset or site label stands for: CD45RA-negative fraction. The receptors derive from a man aged 30 to 45 in good health.

The chain carries TRBV11-2 and TRBJ2-3, with unresolved D. The CDR3 is 11 amino acids. The V gene's germline CDR1 is SGHAT and CDR2 FQNNGV. Trimming took 5 bases from V and 6 from J, leaving 6 bases between them. DNA of the CDR3: TGTGCCAGCAGCGGTTCCGATACGCAGTATTTT. Amino acid sequence: CASSGSDTQYF.

The chain couples TRBV15 to TRBJ1-5; 8 bases are a match to TRBD1. The J segment lost 4 bases and the V segment lost 3 bases, leaving 11 bases of the junction unmatched. Germline V gene lookup returns CDR1 LNHNV and CDR2 YYDKDF (reference sequence). The CDR3 has 17 amino acids. For the CDR3, the DNA is TGTGCCACCAGCAGTAAGGAGACAGGGGCCTTGAATCAGCCCCAGCATTTT. Encoded protein: CATSSKETGALNQPQHF.

The chain has TRBV29-1 and TRBJ1-1; 10 nucleotides match TRBD1. Germline V gives CDR1 SQVTM, CDR2 ANQGSEA. The CDR3 sequence is 14 residues long. V trimming: 1 base; J trimming: 4 bases; junction bases outside the gene matches: 3. The CDR3 bases are TGCAGCGTTGAAGGTGGGACAGGGGCCACTGAAGCTTTCTTT. Protein: CSVEGGTGATEAFF.

This clone was counted many times. This sequence joins TRBV6-1 and TRBJ1-5; D is possibly TRBD1 (5 bases). This CDR3 region has 15 residues. V was shortened by 5 bases and J by 4 bases, with 15 bases between the two germline ends. Per the germline V gene, CDR1 is MNHNS and CDR2 is SASEGT. CDR3 in amino acids: CASSPSGGRNQPQHF. As DNA, the CDR3 is TGTGCCAGCAGTCCCAGCGGGGGGAGAAATCAGCCCCAGCATTTT.

The V call is TRBV4-3, the J call TRBJ1-4; 10 positions agree with TRBD1. CDR3 size: 14 residues. V was pared by 4 bases and J by 6 bases, with 2 bases of the junction left unmatched. CDR1 LGHNA and CDR2 YSLEER come from the germline V gene. The CDR3 DNA is TGCGCCAGCAGCCGCGGGACAGGGGATGAAAAACTGTTTTTT. It codes for CASSRGTGDEKLFF.

The V call is TRBV7-2, the J call TRBJ2-1; the D gene could be TRBD1 or TRBD2 (5 bases each). Trimming shortened V by 5 bases and J by 0 bases, and 14 bases separated the two germline ends. Per the germline V gene, CDR1 is SGHTA and CDR2 is FQGNSA. The CDR3 runs to 16 residues. The CDR3 DNA sequence: TGTGCCAGCAGCCAACTTTCGGGGCGCTCCTACAATGAGCAGTTCTTC. Translated: CASSQLSGRSYNEQFF.

The chain joins TRBV14 to TRBJ2-1, with D maybe TRBD2 (5 bases). Trimming left V 2 bases short and J 7 bases short, with 9 bases between. This CDR3 has 13 residues. From germline, CDR1 is SGHDN and CDR2 FVKESK. The CDR3 nucleotides are TGTGCCAGCAGCCAAACCCGGGGAAATGAGCAGTTCTTC. Protein sequence: CASSQTRGNEQFF.

Only a few counts were recorded for this clone. The V and J genes are TRBV5-1 and TRBJ2-3, with D uncertain. Deletions cut 5 bases from V and 3 bases from J, with 10 bases between. CDR1 SGHRS and CDR2 YFSETQ come from the germline V gene. CDR3 size: 13 residues. The CDR3 spells CASRGPETDTQYF. CDR3 nucleotides: TGCGCCAGCAGAGGCCCCGAAACAGATACGCAGTATTTT.

V is TRBV5-4 and J is TRBJ2-3; D gene ambiguous. The CDR3 totals 14 residues. Per the germline V gene, CDR1 is SGHNT and CDR2 is YYREEE (reference sequence). With 1 base removed from V and 4 bases from J, the gap between germline ends came to 10 bases. Here the CDR3 DNA reads TGTGCCAGCAGCTTGCCCCTAGTCCCAGATACGCAGTATTTT. Residues: CASSLPLVPDTQYF. The variable domain in full, completed from reference TRBV5-4 and TRBJ2-3, reads ETGVTQSPTHLIKTRGQQVTLRCSSQSGHNTVSWYQQALGQGPQFIFQYYREEENGRGNFPPRFSGLQFPNYSSELNVNALELDDSALYLCASSLPLVPDTQYFGPGTRLTVL.

There are a few counts of this clone. This rearrangement joins TRBV10-2 to TRBJ2-7; TRBD1 aligns across 8 bases. The CDR3 loop spans 15 amino acids. Losses at the gene ends were 6 bases for V and 6 bases for J; bases not matched to a gene: 13. Germline V lookup: CDR1 WSHSY, CDR2 SAAADI. CDR3 amino acids: CASSPLGTGLSEQYF. The CDR3 DNA follows: TGCGCCAGCAGCCCCCTCGGGACAGGCCTGTCCGAGCAGTACTTC.

This clone has only a few counts. This chain joins TRBV10-2 and TRBJ1-1, with a possible D match to TRBD1 (5 bases). The V gene lost 8 bases and the J gene lost 6 bases, with 25 bases spanning the gap. The CDR3 sequence is 16 residues long. Per the germline V gene, CDR1 is WSHSY and CDR2 is SAAADI. The CDR3 reads CASGGGGARAAAEAFF. Written as DNA, the CDR3 is TGCGCCAGCGGGGGGGGAGGAGCTAGGGCTGCGGCTGAAGCTTTCTTT.

In DNA, the CDR3 is TGTGCCAGCAGCTTAGATATCCCGAGGTACTCCTACGAGCAGTACTTC. Its translation is CASSLDIPRYSYEQYF. The chain carries TRBV11-3 and TRBJ2-7; no reliable D call. This CDR3 is built from 16 residues. Germline CDR1 SGHNT, CDR2 YENEEA. The V end lost 0 bases, the J end lost 0 bases, and 12 bases lay between the germline ends.

The V and J genes are TRBV14 and TRBJ2-7; D is perhaps TRBD2 (5 bases). The germline V gene encodes CDR1 SGHDN and CDR2 FVKESK. Trimming pared 1 base from V and 3 bases from J, leaving 13 bases between. The CDR3 runs to 15 residues. Here the CDR3 reads CASSQGTSSHYEQYF. The CDR3, as DNA: TGTGCCAGCAGCCAAGGAACTAGTTCGCACTACGAGCAGTACTTC.

V is TRBV11-2 and J is TRBJ2-1; unclear D gene. The germline V gene has CDR1 SGHAT and CDR2 FQNNGV. Deletions cut 0 bases from V and 8 bases from J, with 8 bases between. The CDR3 totals 13 residues. This CDR3 reads CASSLEHADEQFF. DNA of the CDR3: TGTGCCAGCAGCTTAGAACACGCTGATGAGCAGTTCTTC.

The rearrangement joins TRBV18 to TRBJ1-5, with TRBD1 matching 8 bases. The CDR3 totals 16 residues. V dropped 0 bases and J dropped 9; count of bases not matched to a gene: 10. Germline V gene data show CDR1 as KGHSH and CDR2 as LQKENI. Here the CDR3 DNA reads TGTGCCAGCTCACCACCGGAGACAGGGGACTCAGGGCCCCAGCATTTT. As protein: CASSPPETGDSGPQHF.

The V gene is TRBV29-1, the J gene TRBJ2-1; possible D gene TRBD2, 5 bases. CDR3 length equals 14 residues. Germline CDR1 and CDR2: SQVTM and ANQGSEA. V was trimmed by 4 bases and J by 2 bases, leaving 12 bases between them. DNA for the CDR3: TGCAGCGTTGGGGATTGGGGAGCCTACAATGAGCAGTTCTTC. Translated: CSVGDWGAYNEQFF.